This TCR beta chain was recorded in a study of blood T cell repertoires in COVID-19. Study context: In each case, the material was cDNA or gDNA derived from T cells, B-cell-depleted T cells, or PBMCs.

Clones were read by immunoSEQ multiplex PCR, and TCRdb kept only the in-frame ones, dropping some. The data contain 70,000 to 90,000 clones, approximately 80% of them singletons. V shed 4 bases, J shed 6 bases, and the junction held 4 bases outside the gene matches. This CDR3 has 13 residues. CDR1 WSHSY and CDR2 SAAADI come from the germline V gene. The table lists this clone with a count of one. Sequencing used peripheral blood. The sequence was collected from a woman aged 60-70 years with acute or convalescent COVID-19. The chain links TRBV10-2 to TRBJ1-2; 8 bases fit TRBD1. The CDR3 region has the DNA TGCGCCAGCAGTGGTACAGGGGGGGATGGCTACACCTTC. Protein: CASSGTGGDGYTF.